These 3 T cell receptor beta chains originate from one sample sequenced in a study of OX40 agonist ivuxolimab in advanced cancers. Data came from immunoSEQ multiplex PCR; TCRdb stores just in-frame clones and leaves some out. This repertoire shows about 48,000 clones, approximately 90% found once; its top ten account for more than 45%. Sequencing was performed on CD4+ or CD8+ T cells sorted from blood, taken in a trial of the OX40 agonist ivuxolimab. All receptors come from an adult with an advanced solid tumor such as melanoma, head and neck, liver or kidney cancer.

V usage is TRBV27 and J usage is TRBJ2-1; TRBD2 aligns across 7 bases. Germline assignment: CDR1 MNHEY and CDR2 SMNVEV (reference sequence). The J segment lost 8 bases and the V segment lost 4 bases, leaving 8 bases of the junction unmatched. This CDR3 spans 14 amino acids. The CDR3 DNA sequence: TGTGCCAGCAGTTCTGGACTAGGAGGCGATGAGCAGTTCTTC. It is translated as CASSSGLGGDEQFF.

This chain uses TRBV2 with TRBJ2-5, with D perhaps TRBD1 or TRBD2 (5 bases each). Trimming took off 1 base at V and 5 bases at J, with 11 bases between the two ends. Germline CDR1 is SNHLY and CDR2 is FYNNEI. This CDR3 comprises 14 residues. The chain's CDR3 is CASSEDNWGETQYF. CDR3 DNA sequence: TGTGCCAGCAGTGAAGACAACTGGGGGGAGACCCAGTACTTC.

This sequence joins TRBV7-2 and TRBJ1-6, with D uncertain. Trimming left V 5 bases short and J 0 bases short, with 14 bases between. The CDR3 loop spans 17 amino acids. Germline loops: CDR1 SGHTA, CDR2 FQGNSA. The CDR3 loop reads CASSGSKGTSYNSPLHF. CDR3 DNA: TGTGCCAGCAGCGGATCGAAGGGTACCTCCTATAATTCACCCCTCCACTTT.